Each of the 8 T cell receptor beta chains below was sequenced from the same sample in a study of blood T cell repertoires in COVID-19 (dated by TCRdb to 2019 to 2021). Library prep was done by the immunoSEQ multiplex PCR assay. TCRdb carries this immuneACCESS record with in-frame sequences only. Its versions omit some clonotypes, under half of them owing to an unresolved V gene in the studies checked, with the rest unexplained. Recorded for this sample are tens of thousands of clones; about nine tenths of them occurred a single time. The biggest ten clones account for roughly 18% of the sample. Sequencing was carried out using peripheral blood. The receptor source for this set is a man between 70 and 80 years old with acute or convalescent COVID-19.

CDR3 amino acids: CASSELGVGPGELFF. CDR3 sequence (DNA): TGTGCCAGCAGTGAATTAGGGGTGGGCCCCGGGGAGCTGTTTTTT. The J gene is TRBJ2-2, the V gene TRBV2, with D perhaps matching TRBD1 (5 bases). CDR1 and CDR2 from the germline V gene are SNHLY and FYNNEI. This CDR3 is 15 amino acids long. V was trimmed by 2 bases and J by 6 bases, leaving 13 bases between them. Supplemented by reference TRBV2 and TRBJ2-2, the full variable domain reads EPEVTQTPSHQVTQMGQEVILRCVPISNHLYFYWYRQILGQKVEFLVSFYNNEISEKSEIFDDQFSVERPDGSNFTLKIRSTKLEDSAMYFCASSELGVGPGELFFGEGSRLTVL.

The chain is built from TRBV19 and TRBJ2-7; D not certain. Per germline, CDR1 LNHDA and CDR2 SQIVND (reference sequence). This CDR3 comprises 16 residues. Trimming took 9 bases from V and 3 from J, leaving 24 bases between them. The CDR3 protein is CASSPTPTWRSYEQYF. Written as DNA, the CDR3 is TGTGCCAGCTCGCCAACCCCCACTTGGAGAAGCTACGAGCAGTACTTC.

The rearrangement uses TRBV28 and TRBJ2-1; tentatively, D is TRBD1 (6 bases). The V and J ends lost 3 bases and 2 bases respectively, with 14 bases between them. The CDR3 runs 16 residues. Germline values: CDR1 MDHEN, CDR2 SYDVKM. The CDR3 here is CASSFLDSDTYNEQFF. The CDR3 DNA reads TGTGCCAGCAGTTTCTTGGACAGCGATACCTACAATGAGCAGTTCTTC.

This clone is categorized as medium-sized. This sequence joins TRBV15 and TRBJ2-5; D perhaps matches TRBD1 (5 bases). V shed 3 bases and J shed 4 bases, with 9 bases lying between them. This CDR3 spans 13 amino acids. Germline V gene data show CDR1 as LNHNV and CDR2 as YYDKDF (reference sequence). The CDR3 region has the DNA TGTGCCACCAGCAGGCAGGGCGGAGAGACCCAGTACTTC. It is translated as CATSRQGGETQYF.

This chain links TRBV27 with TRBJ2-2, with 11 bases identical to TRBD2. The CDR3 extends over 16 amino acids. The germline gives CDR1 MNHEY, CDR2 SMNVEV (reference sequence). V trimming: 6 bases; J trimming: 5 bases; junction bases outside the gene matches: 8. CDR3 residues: CASRPLAGAPTGELFF. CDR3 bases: TGTGCCAGCAGACCACTAGCGGGAGCGCCTACCGGGGAGCTGTTTTTT.

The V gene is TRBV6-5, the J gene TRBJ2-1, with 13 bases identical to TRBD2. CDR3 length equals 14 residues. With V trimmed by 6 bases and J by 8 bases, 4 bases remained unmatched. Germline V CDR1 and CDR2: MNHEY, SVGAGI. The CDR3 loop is CASRVTSGRDEQFF. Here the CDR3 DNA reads TGTGCCAGCAGGGTAACTAGCGGGAGGGATGAGCAGTTCTTC.

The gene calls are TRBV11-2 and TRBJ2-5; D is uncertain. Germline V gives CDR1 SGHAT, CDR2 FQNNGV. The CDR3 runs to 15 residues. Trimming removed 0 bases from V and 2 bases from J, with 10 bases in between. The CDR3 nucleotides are TGTGCCAGCAGCTTAGATGCGGCTAAACAAGAGACCCAGTACTTC. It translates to CASSLDAAKQETQYF.

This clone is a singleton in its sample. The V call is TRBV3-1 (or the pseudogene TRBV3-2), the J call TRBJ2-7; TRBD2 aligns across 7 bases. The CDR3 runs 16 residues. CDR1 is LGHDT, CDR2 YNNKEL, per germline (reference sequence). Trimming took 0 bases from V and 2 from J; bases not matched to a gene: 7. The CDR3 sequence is CASSQEDLAVPYEQYF. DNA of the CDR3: TGTGCCAGCAGCCAAGAGGATCTAGCGGTACCCTACGAGCAGTACTTC.